This T cell receptor (beta chain) was identified during a study of T cells in Graves' hyperthyroidism and ophthalmopathy. Study conclusions and caveats: Blood samples included most of the expanded thyroid clonotypes exceeding 0.001.

Germline V CDR1 and CDR2: MNHEY, SVGAGI. Unmatched junction bases numbered 11, after V lost 0 bases and J lost 7 bases. The CDR3 consists of 17 residues. Subjects aged 18 to 65 presented with newly diagnosed hyperthyroidism of less than 2 months' duration. Investigators excluded patients with uncontrolled infection, other autoimmune disease, pregnancy or lactation. The authors took PBMCs from 10 ml fresh peripheral blood. From RNA transcripts, TCR beta CDR3 regions were amplified. The HTBI primer set served for first-round RT-PCR of the TCR CDR3. TCRdb reanalysed the multiplex PCR reads using MiXCR and keeps one entry per CDR3 protein. The sample includes about 200,000 distinct CDR3 sequences, around a sixth of them seen just once. This clonotype was recorded a few times. Antigen specificity is unknown.

The genes are TRBV6-5 and TRBJ1-5; 8 nucleotides match TRBD1. The sequenced sample was blood. The receptor was derived from a woman aged 45 to 65 with Graves' hyperthyroidism. The CDR3 DNA is TGTGCCAGCAGTTACTCGAGTCTTGACAGGGGCCGCCAGCCCCAGCATTTT. Amino acids: CASSYSSLDRGRQPQHF.